A selection of T cell receptor beta chains follows, all from one sample in a study of blood T cell repertoires in COVID-19. TCRdb's copy holds only in-frame clones and misses some; the assay was immunoSEQ multiplex PCR. The sample yields about 250,000 clones, 65% to 90% seen once. The sample consisted of PBMCs or T cells enriched from blood (not recorded which). The receptors were gathered from a man aged 40-55 years who had recovered from COVID-19. The CDR3 runs from the conserved cysteine through the conserved F or W. Each record gives: D gene, J gene, V gene, clone size, CDR3 DNA, CDR3 protein. A D gene is named only where the DNA matches it firmly. Clone size is stated in some rows and not others, as once, few, many or a class when expanded.

D: NA
J: TRBJ1-2
V: TRBV30
size: NA
DNA: TGTGCCTGGAGCCCCCGGGGGGACTATGGCTACACCTTC
CDR3: CAWSPRGDYGYTF

D: TRBD2
J: TRBJ2-1
V: TRBV4-2
size: once
DNA: TGTGCCAGCAGCCAAGAGACTAGCGGGGGTTACAATGAGCAGTTCTTC
CDR3: CASSQETSGGYNEQFF

D: NA
J: TRBJ1-2
V: TRBV7-9
size: few
DNA: TGTGCCAGCAGCTTATCACAGGGAGCTAACTATGGCTACACCTTC
CDR3: CASSLSQGANYGYTF

D: TRBD2
J: TRBJ2-1
V: TRBV18
size: NA
DNA: TGTGCCAGCTCACCAATTAGCGGGGGGAATAATGAGCAGTTCTTC
CDR3: CASSPISGGNNEQFF

D: NA
J: TRBJ1-1
V: TRBV11-2
size: NA
DNA: TGTGCCAGCAGCTTTAGTCTGAACACTGAAGCTTTCTTT
CDR3: CASSFSLNTEAFF

D: NA
J: TRBJ2-7
V: TRBV27
size: NA
DNA: TGTGCCAGCAGTTTATACGCAGGGATCTCCTACGAGCAGTACTTC
CDR3: CASSLYAGISYEQYF

D: NA
J: TRBJ1-6
V: TRBV30
size: NA
DNA: TGTGCCTGGAGTGGGGGGGGCGAGTCACCCCTCCACTTT
CDR3: CAWSGGGESPLHF

D: TRBD2
J: TRBJ2-5
V: TRBV30
size: NA
DNA: TGTGCCTGGAGGCGGGGGGGAACAACCCAGTACTTC
CDR3: CAWRRGGTTQYF

D: TRBD1
J: TRBJ1-1
V: TRBV6-2/TRBV6-3
size: NA
DNA: TGTGCCAGCAGCCAGGGACAGGGTGTGTGGAACACTGAAGCTTTCTTT
CDR3: CASSQGQGVWNTEAFF

D: NA
J: TRBJ2-1
V: TRBV7-9
size: NA
DNA: TGTGCCAGCAGCCCCCTGGAGGGGAGCTCCTACAATGAGCAGTTCTTC
CDR3: CASSPLEGSSYNEQFF

D: NA
J: TRBJ2-2
V: TRBV6-5
size: NA
DNA: TGTGCCAGCAGTTACCGGAGGGAGTCCGGGGAGCTGTTTTTT
CDR3: CASSYRRESGELFF

D: NA
J: TRBJ1-1
V: TRBV19
size: NA
DNA: TGTGCCAGTACGGTTAACGGTGAAGCTTTCTTT
CDR3: CASTVNGEAFF

D: NA
J: TRBJ2-7
V: TRBV12-3/TRBV12-4
size: NA
DNA: TGTGCCAGCAGCAAGGGGGAGGGCCCTTACCAGTACTTC
CDR3: CASSKGEGPYQYF

D: NA
J: TRBJ2-6
V: TRBV19
size: NA
DNA: TGTGCCAGTAGTCCCCTTAGCTCTGGGGCCAACGTCCTGACTTTC
CDR3: CASSPLSSGANVLTF

D: TRBD1
J: TRBJ1-1
V: TRBV4-1
size: once
DNA: TGCGCCAGCAGCCAAGGGGACAGCCTGGGAGCTTTCTTT
CDR3: CASSQGDSLGAFF

D: NA
J: TRBJ1-1
V: TRBV18
size: NA
DNA: TGTGCCAGCTCACCCAATTCTGGATCGGGTGCTGAAGCTTTCTTT
CDR3: CASSPNSGSGAEAFF

D: TRBD1
J: TRBJ1-6
V: TRBV6-5
size: few
DNA: TGTGCCAGCAGGACAGGGGGTGCTAGTAATTCACCCCTCCACTTT
CDR3: CASRTGGASNSPLHF

D: TRBD1
J: TRBJ1-5
V: TRBV7-9
size: NA
DNA: TGTGCCAGCAGGGAAGGGACAGTTAGCAATCAGCCCCAGCATTTT
CDR3: CASREGTVSNQPQHF

D: NA
J: TRBJ1-5
V: TRBV6-4
size: NA
DNA: TGTGCCAGCGAGAAGGGGAGGGAGCCCCAGCATTTT
CDR3: CASEKGREPQHF

D: TRBD1
J: TRBJ1-4
V: TRBV7-9
size: few
DNA: TGTGCCAGCAGCCCACGCCTCGGGGACAGCTATAATGAAAAACTGTTTTTT
CDR3: CASSPRLGDSYNEKLFF